The 7 T cell receptor beta chains listed next were all sequenced from one sample in a study of blood T cell repertoires in COVID-19 (dated by TCRdb to about 2020). Receptors were amplified or captured by the immunoSEQ multiplex PCR assay. In TCRdb, the immuneACCESS table is reduced to in-frame sequences with V and J assigned. These tables do not hold every clone; where another copy was compared, an unresolved V gene accounts for under half, and the others remain unexplained. In all, the sample holds fewer than 250,000 clones, and roughly nine tenths of those were seen once. The leading ten clones occupy just over 0.7% of the sample. Sequencing was done on a sample of peripheral blood. These receptors all come from a man between 40 and 49 years old with acute or convalescent COVID-19.

This rearrangement joins TRBV19 to TRBJ1-5, with unresolved D. The CDR3 extends over 13 amino acids. V was clipped by 9 bases and J by 5 bases, with 14 bases between them. Germline assignment: CDR1 LNHDA and CDR2 SQIVND (reference sequence). The CDR3 DNA reads TGTGCCAGCTCGGAAGCGGTGCATCAGCCCCAGCATTTT. Translated: CASSEAVHQPQHF.

CDR3 bases: TGCGCCAGCAGTCCGGGGGGGGTCCTCGAGAAGCAGTTCTTC. This codes for CASSPGGVLEKQFF. The chain is built from TRBV4-1 and TRBJ2-1; 8 bases map to TRBD2. The germline V gene encodes CDR1 MGHRA and CDR2 YSYEKL. The CDR3 covers 14 residues. The J segment lost 11 bases and the V segment lost 6 bases, leaving 12 bases of the junction unmatched.

V usage is TRBV5-4 and J usage is TRBJ2-1; 8 bases are a match to TRBD2. Germline assignment: CDR1 SGHNT and CDR2 YYREEE (reference sequence). V trimming: 4 bases; J trimming: 1 base; junction bases outside the gene matches: 4. This CDR3 has 15 residues. In DNA, the CDR3 is TGTGCCAGCAGCCTAAGCGGGGGATCCTACAATGAGCAGTTCTTC. This encodes CASSLSGGSYNEQFF.

The V and J genes are TRBV4-1 and TRBJ2-7; TRBD1 aligns across 8 bases. This CDR3 is 14 amino acids long. The V gene's germline CDR1 is MGHRA and CDR2 YSYEKL. Unmatched junction bases numbered 7, after V lost 6 bases and J lost 3 bases. The CDR3 coding sequence is TGCGCCAGCAGTCTTGGGACAGGTCTCTACGAGCAGTACTTC. Its protein product is CASSLGTGLYEQYF.

The genes are TRBV19 and TRBJ2-2; D remains unclear. The CDR3 extends over 11 amino acids. The V gene's germline CDR1 is LNHDA and CDR2 SQIVND (reference sequence). Trimming stripped 2 bases from V and 9 bases from J, with 4 bases between. As DNA, the CDR3 is TGTGCCAGTAGTATATCTTGGGAGCTGTTTTTT. Its protein is CASSISWELFF.

The rearrangement uses TRBV27 and TRBJ2-7, with TRBD2 matching over 8 bases. Germline lookup yields CDR1 MNHEY and CDR2 SMNVEV (reference sequence). J gave up 4 bases and V 8 bases, and 13 bases lay outside the gene matches. The CDR3 sequence is 15 residues long. The chain's CDR3 is CASLRAGALGYEQYF. The DNA of the CDR3 is TGTGCCAGCCTGAGAGCGGGAGCTCTCGGGTACGAGCAGTACTTC.

The rearrangement joins TRBV19 to TRBJ2-7; 14 bases align to TRBD2. CDR1 is LNHDA and CDR2 is SQIVND in the germline V gene (reference sequence). CDR3 length equals 17 residues. V trimming: 4 bases; J trimming: 4 bases; junction bases outside the gene matches: 9. Written as DNA, the CDR3 is TGTGCCAGTAGTAGGACTAGCGGGGGGCCTGCGTCGTACGAGCAGTACTTC. Protein sequence: CASSRTSGGPASYEQYF.